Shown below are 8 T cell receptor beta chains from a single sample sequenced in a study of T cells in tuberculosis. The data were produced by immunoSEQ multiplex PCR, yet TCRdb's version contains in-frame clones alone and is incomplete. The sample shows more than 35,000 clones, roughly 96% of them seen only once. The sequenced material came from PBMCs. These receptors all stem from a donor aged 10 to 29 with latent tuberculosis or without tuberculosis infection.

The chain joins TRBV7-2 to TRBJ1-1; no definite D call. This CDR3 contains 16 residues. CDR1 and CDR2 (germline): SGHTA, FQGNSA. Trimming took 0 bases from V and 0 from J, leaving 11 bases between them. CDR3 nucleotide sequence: TGTGCCAGCAGCTTAGCCGGAGCGCTCATGAACACTGAAGCTTTCTTT. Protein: CASSLAGALMNTEAFF. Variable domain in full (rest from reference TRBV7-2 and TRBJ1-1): GAGVSQSPSNKVTEKGKDVELRCDPISGHTALYWYRQSLGQGLEFLIYFQGNSAPDKSGLPSDRFSAERTGGSVSTLTIQRTQQEDSAVYLCASSLAGALMNTEAFFGQGTRLTVV.

This CDR3 reads CASNRAGANVLTF. In DNA form, the CDR3 reads TGTGCCTCAAACAGGGCTGGGGCCAACGTCCTGACTTTC. The V and J genes are TRBV6-5 and TRBJ2-6, with D possibly being TRBD1 (6 bases). Germline V gene data show CDR1 as MNHEY and CDR2 as SVGAGI. Trimming removed 11 bases at V and 2 bases at J, with 10 bases between. This CDR3 has 13 residues.

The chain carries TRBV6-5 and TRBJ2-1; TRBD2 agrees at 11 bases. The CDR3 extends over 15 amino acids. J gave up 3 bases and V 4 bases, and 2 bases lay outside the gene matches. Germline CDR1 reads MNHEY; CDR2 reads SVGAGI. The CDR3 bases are TGTGCCAGCAGTTGGGGACTAGCGGACTACAATGAGCAGTTCTTC. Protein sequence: CASSWGLADYNEQFF.

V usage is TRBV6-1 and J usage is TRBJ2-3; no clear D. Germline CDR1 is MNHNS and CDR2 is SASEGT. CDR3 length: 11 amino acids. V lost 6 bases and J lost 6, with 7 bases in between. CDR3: CASRAPDTQYF. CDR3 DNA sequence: TGTGCCAGCAGAGCTCCCGATACGCAGTATTTT.

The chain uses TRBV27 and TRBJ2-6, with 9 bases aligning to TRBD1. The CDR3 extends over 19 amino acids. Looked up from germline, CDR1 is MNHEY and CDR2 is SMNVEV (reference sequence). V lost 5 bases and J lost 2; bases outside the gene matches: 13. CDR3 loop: CASSPGQGTPLAGANVLTF. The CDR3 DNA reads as TGTGCCAGCAGTCCCGGACAGGGGACACCCCTTGCTGGGGCCAACGTCCTGACTTTC. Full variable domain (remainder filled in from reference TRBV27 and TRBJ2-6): EAQVTQNPRYLITVTGKKLTVTCSQNMNHEYMSWYRQDPGLGLRQIYYSMNVEVTDKGDVPEGYKVSRKEKRNFPLILESPSPNQTSLYFCASSPGQGTPLAGANVLTFGAGSRLTVL.

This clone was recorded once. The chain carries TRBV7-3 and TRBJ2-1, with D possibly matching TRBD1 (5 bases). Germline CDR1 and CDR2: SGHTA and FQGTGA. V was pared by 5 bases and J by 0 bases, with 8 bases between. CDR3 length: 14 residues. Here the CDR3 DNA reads TGTGCCAGCAGCCCGGACACCTCCTACAATGAGCAGTTCTTC. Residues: CASSPDTSYNEQFF.

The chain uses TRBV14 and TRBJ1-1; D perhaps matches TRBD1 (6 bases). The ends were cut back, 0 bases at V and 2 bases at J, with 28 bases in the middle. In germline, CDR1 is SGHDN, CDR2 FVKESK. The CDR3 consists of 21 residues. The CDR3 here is CASSQDKIRGALTRGNTEAFF. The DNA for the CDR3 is TGTGCCAGCAGCCAAGATAAGATTAGAGGGGCCCTTACCAGGGGAAACACTGAAGCTTTCTTT.

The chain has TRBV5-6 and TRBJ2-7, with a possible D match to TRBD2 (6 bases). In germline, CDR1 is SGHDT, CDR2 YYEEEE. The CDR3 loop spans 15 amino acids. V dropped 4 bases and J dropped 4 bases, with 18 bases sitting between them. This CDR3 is CASSIKRVEEYEQYF. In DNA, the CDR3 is TGTGCCAGCAGCATTAAGCGGGTAGAAGAATACGAGCAGTACTTC.